The 26 T cell receptor beta chains given below trace back to one sample, sequenced in a study of cytomegalovirus exposure and HLA in healthy donors. It was with 60 Vbeta and 13 Jbeta primers that the PCR ran. Sequenced by immunoSEQ multiplex PCR; TCRdb stores in-frame clones only, minus some. The table lists some 150,000 clones, 85% of them singletons. Material for sequencing was PBMCs. These receptors all stem from a woman between 18 and 29 years old in good health and CMV-seronegative.

The V call is TRBV7-8, the J call TRBJ2-3, with 8 bases aligning to TRBD2. There are 17 residues in the CDR3. Trimming at V came to 3 bases and at J to 6 bases, leaving 14 bases not matched to a gene. From germline, CDR1 is SGHVS and CDR2 FQNEAQ. CDR3 sequence reads: CASSLVSGTSIGDTQYF. The CDR3 DNA follows: TGTGCCAGCAGCTTGGTATCCGGGACTAGTATTGGCGATACGCAGTATTTT.

The genes are TRBV5-5 and TRBJ1-6; a possible D gene is TRBD1 (5 bases). Per germline, CDR1 SGHKS and CDR2 YYEKEE (reference sequence). The V gene lost 3 bases and the J gene lost 6 bases, with 16 bases spanning the gap. The CDR3 consists of 16 residues. The CDR3 DNA sequence: TGTGCCAGCAGCTCCTTGGGGGGGGGAGCTAATTCACCCCTCCACTTT. Protein product: CASSSLGGGANSPLHF.

The chain recombines TRBV5-1 with TRBJ2-1; 10 positions agree with TRBD2. Trimming took 3 bases from V and 3 from J; bases not matched to a gene: 6. The CDR3 consists of 16 residues. Germline V gene data show CDR1 as SGHRS and CDR2 as YFSETQ. CDR3 sequence (DNA): TGCGCCAGCAGCTGGGGAGCGGGAGGGAACTACAATGAGCAGTTCTTC. It is translated as CASSWGAGGNYNEQFF.

The chain joins TRBV4-1 to TRBJ2-5, with a tentative D call TRBD1 (6 bases). This CDR3 has 14 amino acids. Trimming cost V 0 bases and J 6 bases, with 11 bases left between them. Per the germline V gene, CDR1 is MGHRA and CDR2 is YSYEKL. As DNA, the CDR3 is TGCGCCAGCAGCCAAGATGCAGGGACAAAGACCCAGTACTTC. Amino acid sequence: CASSQDAGTKTQYF.

The V gene is TRBV14, the J gene TRBJ2-3, with unresolved D. The germline CDR1 and CDR2 sequences are SGHDN and FVKESK. The CDR3 has 12 residues. Trimming shortened V by 1 base and J by 5 bases, and 4 bases separated the two germline ends. The CDR3 DNA reads TGTGCCAGCAGCCAAGTCAGAGATACGCAGTATTTT. This gives the protein CASSQVRDTQYF.

J is TRBJ1-1 and V is TRBV11-2, with a weak D call TRBD1 (6 bases). The CDR3 has 16 residues. V shed 1 base and J shed 0 bases, with 12 bases lying between them. Per the germline V gene, CDR1 is SGHAT and CDR2 is FQNNGV. CDR3 sequence: CASSLGWTAMNTEAFF. The CDR3 DNA is TGTGCCAGCAGCTTAGGCTGGACAGCTATGAACACTGAAGCTTTCTTT.

The chain carries TRBV10-3 and TRBJ2-5; TRBD1 agrees at 8 bases. The last part of the DNA fits TRBJ2-7 better; the J call may be wrong. Germline V gene sequence: CDR1 ENHRY, CDR2 SYGVKD. CDR3 length: 14 amino acids. The CDR3 spells CAITSTGATYEQYF. The CDR3 bases are TGTGCCATCACCTCGACAGGGGCCACCTACGAGCAGTACTTC.

The V and J genes are TRBV4-3 and TRBJ1-2; D uncertain. Trimming shortened V by 1 base and J by 6 bases, and 9 bases separated the two germline ends. The CDR3 runs 13 residues. Looked up from germline, CDR1 is LGHNA and CDR2 is YSLEER. DNA of the CDR3: TGCGCCAGCAGCCAAGCTTCCGGGGATGGCTACACCTTC. Translating gives CASSQASGDGYTF.

The chain recombines TRBV6-4 with TRBJ2-1, with 7 bases lining up with TRBD1. The CDR3 covers 14 residues. The ends lost 0 bases at V and 9 bases at J; junction bases unmatched: 5. In germline, CDR1 is MRHNA, CDR2 SNTAGT. The CDR3 loop reads CASSDSIGGGEQFF. DNA for the CDR3: TGTGCCAGCAGTGACTCGATAGGGGGCGGTGAGCAGTTCTTC.

The chain employs TRBV4-3 and TRBJ1-1, with unresolved D. Germline V lookup: CDR1 LGHNA, CDR2 YSLEER. The CDR3 covers 15 residues. Between the trimmed V and J ends, which lost 4 bases and 1 base, there was a span of 13 bases. This chain's CDR3 is CASSLHPSWNTEAFF. Written as DNA, the CDR3 is TGCGCCAGCAGCCTCCACCCGAGCTGGAACACTGAAGCTTTCTTT.

V is TRBV6-5 and J is TRBJ1-1, with D possibly matching TRBD1 (5 bases). Germline CDR1 MNHEY, CDR2 SVGAGI. The CDR3 is 11 residues long. With 10 bases removed from V and 10 bases from J, the gap between germline ends came to 16 bases. The CDR3 protein is CATQGGAAAFF. For the CDR3, the DNA is TGTGCCACCCAGGGTGGGGCGGCAGCTTTCTTT.

The chain recombines TRBV28 with TRBJ1-2; D is undetermined. The CDR3 covers 16 residues. Germline V gene data show CDR1 as MDHEN and CDR2 as SYDVKM. V lost 5 bases and J 8 bases, leaving 24 bases between the germline ends. This CDR3 is CASSLTVPSPYGGYTF. Here the CDR3 DNA reads TGTGCCAGCAGTCTGACTGTGCCAAGCCCCTATGGAGGCTACACCTTC.

The genes are TRBV9 and TRBJ2-1, with TRBD2 identical over 11 bases. The germline CDR1 and CDR2 sequences are SGDLS and YYNGEE. Trimming removed 0 bases from V and 0 bases from J; junction bases left unmatched: 8. CDR3 length equals 19 residues. The DNA of the CDR3 is TGTGCCAGCAGCGTAGGGTTAGCGGGAGGGCCGGGCTCCTACAATGAGCAGTTCTTC. It translates to CASSVGLAGGPGSYNEQFF.

V and J are TRBV19 and TRBJ1-3, with a weak D call TRBD1 (6 bases). Germline V lookup: CDR1 LNHDA, CDR2 SQIVND (reference sequence). The CDR3 consists of 15 residues. V was clipped by 5 bases and J by 2 bases, with 13 bases between them. The DNA of the CDR3 is TGTGCCAGTAGTGACCAACGGACAGCTGGAAACACCATATATTTT. This codes for CASSDQRTAGNTIYF.

The chain links TRBV5-1 to TRBJ2-7; TRBD1 is a possible D gene (6 bases). Trimming took off 0 bases at V and 9 bases at J, with 13 bases between the two ends. The CDR3 sequence is 13 residues long. Germline V gene data show CDR1 as SGHRS and CDR2 as YFSETQ. The DNA for the CDR3 is TGCGCCAGCAGCTTGGGGGCAGGGGACGGGCAGTACTTC. Protein product: CASSLGAGDGQYF.

The chain employs TRBV25-1 and TRBJ2-3; 11 bases match TRBD2. The trim removed 6 bases at V and 6 bases at J, leaving 8 bases unmatched. There are 15 residues in the CDR3. In germline, CDR1 is MGHDK, CDR2 SYGVNS. This CDR3 is CASRVGTSGTDTQYF. For the CDR3, the DNA is TGTGCCAGCAGGGTTGGGACTAGCGGTACGGATACGCAGTATTTT.

The CDR3 reads CASSDGVQVGNEKLFF. The CDR3 DNA reads as TGTGCCAGCAGCGACGGGGTCCAAGTTGGTAATGAAAAACTGTTTTTT. The gene calls are TRBV13 and TRBJ1-4; D ambiguous. Trimming took off 5 bases at V and 4 bases at J, with 17 bases between the two ends. CDR3 length: 16 residues. In germline, CDR1 is PRHDT, CDR2 FYEKMQ (reference sequence).

The chain is built from TRBV19 and TRBJ2-5, with 9 bases fitting TRBD2. Trimming removed 3 bases from V and 11 bases from J; junction bases left unmatched: 13. Germline CDR1 is LNHDA and CDR2 is SQIVND (reference sequence). This CDR3 region has 15 residues. As DNA, the CDR3 is TGTGCCAGTAGTATTTCTGGGACTAGCAATCGAGAGCAGTACTTC. Encoded protein: CASSISGTSNREQYF. The full variable domain, rest sourced from reference TRBV19 and TRBJ2-5, is DGGITQSPKYLFRKEGQNVTLSCEQNLNHDAMYWYRQDPGQGLRLIYYSQIVNDFQKGDIAEGYSVSREKKESFPLTVTSAQKNPTAFYLCASSISGTSNREQYFGPGTRLLVL.

The rearrangement links TRBV7-9 to TRBJ1-5, with D unresolved. The germline V and J ends were trimmed by 1 base and 3 bases, with 4 bases remaining between them. CDR1 is SEHNR and CDR2 is FQNEAQ in the germline V gene (reference sequence). This CDR3 has 13 amino acids. The CDR3 DNA sequence: TGTGCCAGCAGCTTAGAATACAATCAGCCCCAGCATTTT. It is translated as CASSLEYNQPQHF. Filled out from reference TRBV7-9 and TRBJ1-5, the complete variable domain reads DTGVSQNPRHKITKRGQNVTFRCDPISEHNRLYWYRQTLGQGPEFLTYFQNEAQLEKSRLLSDRFSAERPKGSFSTLEIQRTEQGDSAMYLCASSLEYNQPQHFGDGTRLSIL.

The rearrangement joins TRBV28 to TRBJ2-2, with D perhaps TRBD2 (6 bases). Germline V lookup: CDR1 MDHEN, CDR2 SYDVKM. V lost 7 bases, J lost 1 base, and 16 bases lay in between. The CDR3 consists of 16 residues. CDR3 residues: CASMSEGGKNTGELFF. For the CDR3, the DNA is TGTGCCAGCATGAGCGAGGGCGGGAAGAACACCGGGGAGCTGTTTTTT.

This sequence joins TRBV27 and TRBJ2-3; D is ambiguous. The CDR3 runs 17 residues. V lost 0 bases and J 0 bases, leaving 13 bases between the germline ends. Germline V lookup: CDR1 MNHEY, CDR2 SMNVEV (reference sequence). CDR3 loop: CASSLSPYYTSTDTQYF. CDR3 DNA: TGTGCCAGCAGTTTATCCCCCTATTATACTAGCACAGATACGCAGTATTTT.

The chain combines TRBV5-1 with TRBJ2-2; 10 positions agree with TRBD1. The CDR3 spans 16 residues. V trimming: 2 bases; J trimming: 6 bases; junction bases outside the gene matches: 7. Germline CDR1 is SGHRS and CDR2 is YFSETQ. The CDR3: CASSLMTGGAAGELFF. The CDR3 nucleotides are TGCGCCAGCAGCTTAATGACAGGGGGCGCCGCCGGGGAGCTGTTTTTT.

V gene TRBV7-2 combines with J gene TRBJ2-5, with 9 bases that match TRBD1. J gave up 7 bases and V 5 bases, and 8 bases lay outside the gene matches. Germline loops: CDR1 SGHTA, CDR2 FQGNSA. This CDR3 spans 14 amino acids. The CDR3 reads CASSLQGAGWTQYF. DNA for the CDR3: TGTGCCAGCAGCCTACAGGGGGCGGGTTGGACCCAGTACTTC.

Written as DNA, the CDR3 is TGCGCCAGCAGCTTGTATAGCGGGAGAGGGCCCGGGGAGCTGTTTTTT. Its translation: CASSLYSGRGPGELFF. This rearrangement joins TRBV5-1 to TRBJ2-2; TRBD2 aligns across 9 bases. The J segment lost 6 bases and the V segment lost 1 base, leaving 7 bases of the junction unmatched. Germline loops: CDR1 SGHRS, CDR2 YFSETQ. The CDR3 runs to 16 residues.

This clone was recorded once. CDR3 sequence: CASSLSVTNEKLFF. The DNA for the CDR3 is TGTGCCAGCAGCTTGTCCGTTACTAATGAAAAACTGTTTTTT. The chain employs TRBV5-5 and TRBJ1-4; no definite D call. The CDR3 totals 14 residues. Germline V gene sequence: CDR1 SGHKS, CDR2 YYEKEE (reference sequence). Trimming stripped 1 base from V and 2 bases from J, with 6 bases between.

In DNA, the CDR3 is TGTGCCAGCTCACTACCTCCGGGACATCGAAAGAACACAGATACGCAGTATTTT. It is translated as CASSLPPGHRKNTDTQYF. The genes are TRBV18 and TRBJ2-3; tentatively, D is TRBD1 (6 bases). Germline V CDR1 and CDR2: KGHSH, LQKENI. The CDR3 totals 18 residues. Deletions cut 4 bases from V and 2 bases from J, with 22 bases between.